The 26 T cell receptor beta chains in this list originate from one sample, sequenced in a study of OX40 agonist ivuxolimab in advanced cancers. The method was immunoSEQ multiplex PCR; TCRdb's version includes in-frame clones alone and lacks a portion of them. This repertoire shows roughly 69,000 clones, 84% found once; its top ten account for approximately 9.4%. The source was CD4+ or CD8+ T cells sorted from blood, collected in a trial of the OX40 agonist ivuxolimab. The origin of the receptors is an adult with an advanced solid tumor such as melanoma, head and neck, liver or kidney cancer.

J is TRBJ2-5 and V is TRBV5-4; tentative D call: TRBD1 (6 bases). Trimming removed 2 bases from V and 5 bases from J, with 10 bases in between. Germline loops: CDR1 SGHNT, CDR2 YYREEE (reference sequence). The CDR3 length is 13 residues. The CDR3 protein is CASSFGGMETQYF. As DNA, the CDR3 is TGTGCCAGCAGCTTTGGGGGCATGGAGACCCAGTACTTC.

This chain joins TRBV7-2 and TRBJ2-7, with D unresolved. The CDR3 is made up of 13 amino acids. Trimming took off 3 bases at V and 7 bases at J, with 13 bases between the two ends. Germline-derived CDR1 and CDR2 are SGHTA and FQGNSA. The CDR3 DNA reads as TGTGCCAGCAGCTTTGGTAGGGTTTGGGAGCAGTACTTC. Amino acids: CASSFGRVWEQYF.

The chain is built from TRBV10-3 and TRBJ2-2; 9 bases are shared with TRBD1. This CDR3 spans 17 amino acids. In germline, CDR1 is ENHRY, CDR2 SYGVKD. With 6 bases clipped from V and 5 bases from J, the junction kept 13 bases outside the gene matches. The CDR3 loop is CAISPNSGQGYTGELFF. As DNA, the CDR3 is TGTGCCATCAGCCCCAACTCGGGACAGGGTTATACCGGGGAGCTGTTTTTT.

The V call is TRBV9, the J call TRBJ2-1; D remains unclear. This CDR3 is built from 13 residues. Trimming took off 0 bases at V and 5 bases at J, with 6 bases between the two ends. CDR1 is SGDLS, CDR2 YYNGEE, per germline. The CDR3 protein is CASSVGPNNEQFF. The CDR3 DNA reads TGTGCCAGCAGCGTAGGACCTAACAATGAGCAGTTCTTC.

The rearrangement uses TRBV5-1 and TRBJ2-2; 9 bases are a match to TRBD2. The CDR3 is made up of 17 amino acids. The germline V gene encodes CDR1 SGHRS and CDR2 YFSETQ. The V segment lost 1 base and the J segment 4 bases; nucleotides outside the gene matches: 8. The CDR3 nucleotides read TGCGCCAGCAGCTTGATGGCGGGAGGGCCCAGCACCGGGGAGCTGTTTTTT. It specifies CASSLMAGGPSTGELFF.

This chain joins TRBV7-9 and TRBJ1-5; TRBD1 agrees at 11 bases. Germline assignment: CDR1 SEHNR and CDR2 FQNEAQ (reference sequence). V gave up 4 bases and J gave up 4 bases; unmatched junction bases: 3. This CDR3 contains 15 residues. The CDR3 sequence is CASSSGTGGNQPQHF. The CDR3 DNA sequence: TGTGCCAGCAGCTCCGGGACAGGGGGTAATCAGCCCCAGCATTTT.

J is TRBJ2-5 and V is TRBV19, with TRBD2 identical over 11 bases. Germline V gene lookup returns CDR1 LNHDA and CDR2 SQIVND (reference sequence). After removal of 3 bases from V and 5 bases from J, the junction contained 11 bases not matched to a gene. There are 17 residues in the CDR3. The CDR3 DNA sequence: TGTGCCAGTAGTATCCTCCCTAGCGGGGGGTCGGGGGAGACCCAGTACTTC. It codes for CASSILPSGGSGETQYF.

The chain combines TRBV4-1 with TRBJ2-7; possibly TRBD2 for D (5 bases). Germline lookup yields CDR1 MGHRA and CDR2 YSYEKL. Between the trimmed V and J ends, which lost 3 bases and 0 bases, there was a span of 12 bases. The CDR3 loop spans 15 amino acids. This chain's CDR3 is CASSQLSGYSYEQYF. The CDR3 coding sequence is TGCGCCAGCAGCCAGTTATCGGGATACTCCTACGAGCAGTACTTC.

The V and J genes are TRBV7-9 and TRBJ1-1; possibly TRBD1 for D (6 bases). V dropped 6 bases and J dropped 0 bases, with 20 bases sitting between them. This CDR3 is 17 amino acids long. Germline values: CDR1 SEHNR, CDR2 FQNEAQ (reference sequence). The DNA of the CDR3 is TGTGCCAGCAGGGAGGTGGGGCAGGGGAGACTGAACACTGAAGCTTTCTTT. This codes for CASREVGQGRLNTEAFF.

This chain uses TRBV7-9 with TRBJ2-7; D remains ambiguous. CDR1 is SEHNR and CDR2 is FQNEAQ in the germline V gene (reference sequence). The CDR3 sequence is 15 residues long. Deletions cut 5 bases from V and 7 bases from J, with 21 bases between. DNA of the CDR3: TGTGCCAGCAGCCCTGGACCTAAGACTGATCGAGAGCAGTACTTC. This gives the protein CASSPGPKTDREQYF.

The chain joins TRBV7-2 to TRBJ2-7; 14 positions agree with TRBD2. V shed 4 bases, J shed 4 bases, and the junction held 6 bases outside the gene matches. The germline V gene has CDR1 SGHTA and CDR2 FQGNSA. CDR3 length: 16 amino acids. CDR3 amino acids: CASSSPRTSGRYEQYF. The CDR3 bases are TGTGCCAGCAGCTCCCCGAGGACTAGCGGGAGGTACGAGCAGTACTTC.

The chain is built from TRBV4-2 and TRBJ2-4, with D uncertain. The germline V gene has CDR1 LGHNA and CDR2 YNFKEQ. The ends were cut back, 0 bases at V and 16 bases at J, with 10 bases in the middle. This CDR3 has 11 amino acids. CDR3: CASSQERRTYF. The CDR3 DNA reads TGTGCCAGCAGCCAAGAAAGGCGGACCTACTTC.

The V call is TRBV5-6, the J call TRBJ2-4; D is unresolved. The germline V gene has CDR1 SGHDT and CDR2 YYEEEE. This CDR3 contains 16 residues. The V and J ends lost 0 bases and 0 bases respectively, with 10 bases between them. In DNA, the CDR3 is TGTGCCAGCAGCTTGGTCGGAGACCTAGCCAAAAACATTCAGTACTTC. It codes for CASSLVGDLAKNIQYF. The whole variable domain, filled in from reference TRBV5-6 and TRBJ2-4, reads DAGVTQSPTHLIKTRGQQVTLRCSPKSGHDTVSWYQQALGQGPQFIFQYYEEEERQRGNFPDRFSGHQFPNYSSELNVNALLLGDSALYLCASSLVGDLAKNIQYFGAGTRLSVL.

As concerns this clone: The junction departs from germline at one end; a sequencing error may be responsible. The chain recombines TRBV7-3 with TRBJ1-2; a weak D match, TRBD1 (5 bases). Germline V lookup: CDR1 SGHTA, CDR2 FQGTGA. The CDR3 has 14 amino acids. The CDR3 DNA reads TGTGCCAGCAGCATAACCGGGACGCCGGGTCATTACACCTTC. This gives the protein CASSITGTPGHYTF.

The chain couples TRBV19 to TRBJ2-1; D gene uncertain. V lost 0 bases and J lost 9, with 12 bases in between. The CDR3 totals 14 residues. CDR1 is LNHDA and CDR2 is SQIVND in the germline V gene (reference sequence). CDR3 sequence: CASSIDLSRSEQFF. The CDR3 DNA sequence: TGTGCCAGTAGTATAGATCTTTCTAGGAGTGAGCAGTTCTTC.

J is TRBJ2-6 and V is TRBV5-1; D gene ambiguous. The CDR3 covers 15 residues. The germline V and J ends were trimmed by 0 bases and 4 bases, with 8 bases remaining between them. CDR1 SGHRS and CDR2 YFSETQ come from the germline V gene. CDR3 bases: TGCGCCAGCAGCTTGGAAGGGCTCGGGGCCAACGTCCTGACTTTC. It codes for CASSLEGLGANVLTF.

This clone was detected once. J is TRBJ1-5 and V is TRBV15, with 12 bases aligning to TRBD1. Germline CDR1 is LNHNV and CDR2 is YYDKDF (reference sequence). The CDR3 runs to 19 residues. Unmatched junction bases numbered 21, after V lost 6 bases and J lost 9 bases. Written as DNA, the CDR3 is TGTGCCACCAGAAAGCGGGACAGGGGGCTACGGGCTAAACAGCGGCCCCAGCATTTT. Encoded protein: CATRKRDRGLRAKQRPQHF.

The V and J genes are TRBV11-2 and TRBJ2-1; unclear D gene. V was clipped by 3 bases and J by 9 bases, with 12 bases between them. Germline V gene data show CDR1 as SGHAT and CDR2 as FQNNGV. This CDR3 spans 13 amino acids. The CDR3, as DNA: TGTGCCAGCAGCTTCGACTTAGAACGTGAGCAGTTCTTC. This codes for CASSFDLEREQFF.

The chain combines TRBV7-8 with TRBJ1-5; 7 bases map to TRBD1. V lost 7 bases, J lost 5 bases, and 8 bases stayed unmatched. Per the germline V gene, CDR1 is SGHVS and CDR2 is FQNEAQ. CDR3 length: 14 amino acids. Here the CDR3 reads CASTGGTGDQPQHF. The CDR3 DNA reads TGTGCCAGCACCGGGGGAACAGGGGATCAGCCCCAGCATTTT.

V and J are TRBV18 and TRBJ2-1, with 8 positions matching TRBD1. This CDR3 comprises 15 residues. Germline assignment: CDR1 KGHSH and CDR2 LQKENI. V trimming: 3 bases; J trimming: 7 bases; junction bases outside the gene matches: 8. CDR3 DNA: TGTGCCAGCTCACCCACGCAGGGGGCAGGGAATGAGCAGTTCTTC. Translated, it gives CASSPTQGAGNEQFF.

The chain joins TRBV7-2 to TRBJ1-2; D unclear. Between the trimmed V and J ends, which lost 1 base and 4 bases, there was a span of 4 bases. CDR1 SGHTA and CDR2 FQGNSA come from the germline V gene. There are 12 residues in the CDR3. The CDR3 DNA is TGTGCCAGCAGCTTAGTTACCTATGGCTACACCTTC. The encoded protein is CASSLVTYGYTF.

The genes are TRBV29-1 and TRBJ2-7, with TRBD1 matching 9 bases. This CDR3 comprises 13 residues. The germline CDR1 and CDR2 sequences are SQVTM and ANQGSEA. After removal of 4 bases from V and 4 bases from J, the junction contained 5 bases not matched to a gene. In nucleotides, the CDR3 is TGCAGCGTTGGTGGGACAGGGCATTACGAGCAGTACTTC. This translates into CSVGGTGHYEQYF.

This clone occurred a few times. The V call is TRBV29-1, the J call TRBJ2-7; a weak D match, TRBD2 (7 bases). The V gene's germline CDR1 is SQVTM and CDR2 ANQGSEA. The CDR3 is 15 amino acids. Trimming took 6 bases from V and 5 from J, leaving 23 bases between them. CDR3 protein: CSVVPSWGGLDEQYF. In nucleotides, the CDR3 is TGCAGCGTCGTACCCTCATGGGGGGGCCTCGACGAGCAGTACTTC.

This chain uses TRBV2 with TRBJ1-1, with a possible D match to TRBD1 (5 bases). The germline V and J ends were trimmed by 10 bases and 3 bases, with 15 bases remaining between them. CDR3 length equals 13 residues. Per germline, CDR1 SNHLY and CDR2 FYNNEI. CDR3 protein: CANSPARDTEAFF. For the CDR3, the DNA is TGTGCCAACTCCCCCGCCAGGGACACTGAAGCTTTCTTT.

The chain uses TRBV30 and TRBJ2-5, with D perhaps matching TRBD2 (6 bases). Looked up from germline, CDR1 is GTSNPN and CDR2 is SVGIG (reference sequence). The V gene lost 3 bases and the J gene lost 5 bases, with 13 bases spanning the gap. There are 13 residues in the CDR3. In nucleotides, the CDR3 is TGTGCCTGGAGCCCCGGGAGAGGGGAGACCCAGTACTTC. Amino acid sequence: CAWSPGRGETQYF. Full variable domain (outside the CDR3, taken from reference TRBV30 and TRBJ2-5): SQTIHQWPATLVQPVGSPLSLECTVEGTSNPNLYWYRQAAGRGLQLLFYSVGIGQISSEVPQNLSASRPQDRQFILSSKKLLLSDSGFYLCAWSPGRGETQYFGPGTRLLVL.

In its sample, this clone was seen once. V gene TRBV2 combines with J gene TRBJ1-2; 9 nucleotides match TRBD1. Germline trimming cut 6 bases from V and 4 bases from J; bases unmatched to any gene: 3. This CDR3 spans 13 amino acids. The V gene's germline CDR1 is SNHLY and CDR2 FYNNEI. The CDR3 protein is CASRGQGPYGYTF. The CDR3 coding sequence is TGTGCCAGCAGGGGACAGGGACCCTATGGCTACACCTTC. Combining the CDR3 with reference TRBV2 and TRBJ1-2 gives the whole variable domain EPEVTQTPSHQVTQMGQEVILRCVPISNHLYFYWYRQILGQKVEFLVSFYNNEISEKSEIFDDQFSVERPDGSNFTLKIRSTKLEDSAMYFCASRGQGPYGYTFGSGTRLTVV.